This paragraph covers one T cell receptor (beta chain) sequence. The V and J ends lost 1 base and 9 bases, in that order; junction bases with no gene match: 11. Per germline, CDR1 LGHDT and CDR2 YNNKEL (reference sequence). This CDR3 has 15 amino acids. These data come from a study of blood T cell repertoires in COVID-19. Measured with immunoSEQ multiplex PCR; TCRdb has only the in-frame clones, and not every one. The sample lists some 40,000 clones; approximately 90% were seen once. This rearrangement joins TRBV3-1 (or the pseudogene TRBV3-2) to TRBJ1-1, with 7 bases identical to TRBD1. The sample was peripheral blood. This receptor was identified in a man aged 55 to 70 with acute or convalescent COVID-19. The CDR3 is CASSQATTGVVKAFF. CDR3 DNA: TGTGCCAGCAGCCAAGCTACAACAGGGGTAGTTAAAGCTTTCTTT.